This entry describes one TCR beta chain. The sequenced fragment ends 3 residues before the CDR3 boundary, so the rest is inferred from the germline J gene. The sample is drawn from a study of Tregs in tolerant kidney transplant recipients. Mixed chimerism was transient after nonmyeloablative marrow transplants from related graft donors. CD4+CD25+CD127- Tregs, CD4+CD25- non-Tregs, CD4 and CD8 cells were sorted. Assay used: immunoSEQ multiplex PCR; TCRdb lists only in-frame clones, some missing. In total, the table holds about 23,000 clones. This CDR3 spans 15 amino acids. From germline, CDR1 is SGHTA and CDR2 FQGNSA.

J is TRBJ2-4 and V is TRBV7-2; 12 bases line up with TRBD2. The sample was CD4+ T cells from blood (PBMCs), taken 6 months after the transplant. The receptor was derived from a human patient who received a combined kidney and bone marrow transplant. The graft donor may have given rise to some T cells. The CDR3: CASSSSGRAEETQYF. The sequenced CDR3 bases are TGTGCCAGCAGCTCTAGCGGGAGGGCTGAAGAGACT. Drawing the rest from reference TRBV7-2 and TRBJ2-4, the complete variable domain is GAGVSQSPSNKVTEKGKDVELRCDPISGHTALYWYRQSLGQGLEFLIYFQGNSAPDKSGLPSDRFSAERTGGSVSTLTIQRTQQEDSAVYLCASSSSGRAEETQYFGAGTRLSVL.